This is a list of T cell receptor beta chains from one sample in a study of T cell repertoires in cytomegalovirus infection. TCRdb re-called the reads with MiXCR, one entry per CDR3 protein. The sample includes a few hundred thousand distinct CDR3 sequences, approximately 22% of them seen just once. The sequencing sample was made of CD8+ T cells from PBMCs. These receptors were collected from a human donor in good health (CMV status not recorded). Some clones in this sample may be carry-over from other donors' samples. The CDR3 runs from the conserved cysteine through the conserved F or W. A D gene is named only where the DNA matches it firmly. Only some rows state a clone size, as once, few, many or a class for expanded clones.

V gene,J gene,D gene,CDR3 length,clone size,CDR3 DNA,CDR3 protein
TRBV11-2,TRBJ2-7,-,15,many,TGTGCCAGCAGCTTAGAGGCGGGTCCTTCGTACGAGCAGTACTTC,CASSLEAGPSYEQYF
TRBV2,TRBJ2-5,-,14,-,TGTGCCAGCATCGGGCAGGCCATCCAAGAGACCCAGTACTTC,CASIGQAIQETQYF
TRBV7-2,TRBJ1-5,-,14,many,TGTGCCAGCAGCACAGGGTTCGGCAATCAGCCCCAGCATTTT,CASSTGFGNQPQHF
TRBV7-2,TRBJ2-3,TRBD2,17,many,TGTGCCAGCAGCTTAGCAGGGACTAGCGGTCTCACAGATACGCAGTATTTT,CASSLAGTSGLTDTQYF
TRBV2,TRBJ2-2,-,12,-,TGTGCCAGCCTGGACGGAACCGGGGAGCTGTTTTTT,CASLDGTGELFF
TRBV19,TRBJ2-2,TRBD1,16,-,TGTGCCAGTAGGGACCGGGACAGGGGGTTCATCGGGGAGCTGTTTTTT,CASRDRDRGFIGELFF
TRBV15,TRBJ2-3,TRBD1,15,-,TGTGCCACCAGCAGAACAGGGGTAGGACCAGATACGCAGTATTTT,CATSRTGVGPDTQYF
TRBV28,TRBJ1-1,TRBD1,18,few,TGTGCCAGCAGTTTTCTTCTTCCCCTGGGACAGATGAACACTGAAGCTTTCTTT,CASSFLLPLGQMNTEAFF
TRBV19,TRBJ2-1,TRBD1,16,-,TGTGCCAGTAGTCAGGGGGCGCGAAGTGGTGGGAATGAGCAGTTCTTC,CASSQGARSGGNEQFF
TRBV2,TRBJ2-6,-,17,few,TGTGCCAGCAGTGAATTCCCGGGGGTCCAGGAGACCAACGTCCTGACTTTC,CASSEFPGVQETNVLTF
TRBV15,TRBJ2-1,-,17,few,TGTGCCACCAGCAGAGATTGGGCCACAAGCTCCTACAATGAGCAGTTCTTC,CATSRDWATSSYNEQFF
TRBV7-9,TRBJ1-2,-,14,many,TGTGCCAGCAGCTCCGGGTTCAACTTCTATGGCTACACCTTC,CASSSGFNFYGYTF
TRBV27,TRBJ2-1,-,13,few,TGTGCCAGCAGTTTAACGGGGGGCCTTGAGCAGTTCTTC,CASSLTGGLEQFF
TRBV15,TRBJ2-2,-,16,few,TGTGCCACCAGCAGCCCATTAGCCGGGGAATCCGGGGAGCTGTTTTTT,CATSSPLAGESGELFF
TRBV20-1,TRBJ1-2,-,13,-,TGCAGTGCCCGCGGGGCTGATTACTATGGCTACACCTTC,CSARGADYYGYTF
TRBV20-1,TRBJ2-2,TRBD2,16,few,TGCAGTGCTAGAGTAGCGGGGGGTCCCAGGGCCGGGGAGCTGTTTTTT,CSARVAGGPRAGELFF
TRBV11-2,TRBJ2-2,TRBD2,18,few,TGTGCCAGCAGCTTGAGACGATCACTAGCGGGGAACACCGGGGAGCTGTTTTTT,CASSLRRSLAGNTGELFF
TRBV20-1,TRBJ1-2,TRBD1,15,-,TGCAGTGCTAGAGATCCGGTCGGGGACAGCTATGGCTACACCTTC,CSARDPVGDSYGYTF
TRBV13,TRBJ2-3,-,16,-,TGTGCCAGCAGCTTATCGATACGGGGGTTCACAGATACGCAGTATTTT,CASSLSIRGFTDTQYF
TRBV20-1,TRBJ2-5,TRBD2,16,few,TGCAGTGTCCCGCAGCGGAGGGGCGGGGGAGGAGAGACCCAGTACTTC,CSVPQRRGGGGETQYF
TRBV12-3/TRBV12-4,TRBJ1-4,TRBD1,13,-,TGTGCCAGCACCAATGACAGGGGACAACAACTGTTTTTT,CASTNDRGQQLFF
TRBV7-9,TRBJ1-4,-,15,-,TGTGCCAGCAGCTTAGGAGGGGGGCCTAATGAAAAACTGTTTTTT,CASSLGGGPNEKLFF
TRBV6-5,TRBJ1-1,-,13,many,TGTGCCAGCAGTTACGGGCCGGGCCCTGAAGCTTTCTTT,CASSYGPGPEAFF
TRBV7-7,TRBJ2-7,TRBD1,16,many,TGTGCCAGCAGCCTGGGAGGACAGGGGAGCTCCTACGAGCAGTACTTC,CASSLGGQGSSYEQYF
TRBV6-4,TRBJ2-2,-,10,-,TGTGCCGGAAGACCCGGGGAGCTGTTTTTT,CAGRPGELFF
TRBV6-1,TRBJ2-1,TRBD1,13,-,TGTGCCAGCAGTTACGGTACAGGGGCTGAGCAGTTCTTC,CASSYGTGAEQFF
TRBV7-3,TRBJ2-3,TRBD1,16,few,TGTGCCAGCAGCTTAACCGGGACAGGGGGCACAGATACGCAGTATTTT,CASSLTGTGGTDTQYF
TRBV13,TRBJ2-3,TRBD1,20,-,TGTGCCAGCAGCTCTGGACGCGGGACAGGTTCTACGAGGGGCACAGATACGCAGTATTTT,CASSSGRGTGSTRGTDTQYF
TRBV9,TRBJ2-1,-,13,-,TGTGCCAGCAGCTCACGTTGGGGCGATGAGCAGTTCTTC,CASSSRWGDEQFF
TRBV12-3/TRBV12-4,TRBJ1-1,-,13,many,TGTGCCAGCACCGAATATGTGAACACTGAAGCTTTCTTT,CASTEYVNTEAFF
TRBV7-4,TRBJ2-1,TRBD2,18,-,TGTGCCAGCAGCGTAACTAGCGGGGGAGAGATTTTCTACAATGAGCAGTTCTTC,CASSVTSGGEIFYNEQFF
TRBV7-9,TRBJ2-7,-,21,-,TGTGCCAGCAGCGGAGCGAGACCAGGGGGGGCGTCCGAACAAATAGCCTACGAGCAGTACTTC,CASSGARPGGASEQIAYEQYF
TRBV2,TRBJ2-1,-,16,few,TGTGCCAGCAGTGAAGTTTGGGGCAGGGGCTACAATGAGCAGTTCTTC,CASSEVWGRGYNEQFF
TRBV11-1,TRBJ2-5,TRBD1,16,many,TGTGCCAGCACCGACGGGACAGGGAACCTCCAAGAGACCCAGTACTTC,CASTDGTGNLQETQYF
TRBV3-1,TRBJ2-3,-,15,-,TGTGCCAGCAGCCAAGAGGGGCCTCCGAGTGATACGCAGTATTTT,CASSQEGPPSDTQYF
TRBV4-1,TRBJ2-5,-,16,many,TGCGCCAGCAGCCAAGGATGGTCAGACTCCCGGGAGACCCAGTACTTC,CASSQGWSDSRETQYF
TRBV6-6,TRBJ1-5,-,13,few,TGTGCCAGCACCCCGACCGGCAGTCAGCCCCAGCATTTT,CASTPTGSQPQHF
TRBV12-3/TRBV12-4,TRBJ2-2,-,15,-,TGTGCCAGCTCGAGCGCTGCGGGATACACCGGGGAGCTGTTTTTT,CASSSAAGYTGELFF
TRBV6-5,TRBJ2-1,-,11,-,TGTGCCAGTTCCGACCTGGGGGGCATCCTCTTC,CASSDLGGILF
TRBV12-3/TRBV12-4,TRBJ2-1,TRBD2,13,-,TGTGCCAGCAGACCTGGACTAGCGGGGGAGGAGTTCTTC,CASRPGLAGEEFF
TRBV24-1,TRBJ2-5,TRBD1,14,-,TGTGCCACCGGAGCAGGGGGCGATTGGGAGACCCAGTACTTC,CATGAGGDWETQYF
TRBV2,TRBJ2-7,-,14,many,TGTGCCAGCAGTAACCGGGACATTGCCTACGAGCAGTACTTC,CASSNRDIAYEQYF
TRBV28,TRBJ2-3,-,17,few,TGTGCCAGCAGTTTTGTGTTTAGTGTCGGCAGCACAGATACGCAGTATTTT,CASSFVFSVGSTDTQYF
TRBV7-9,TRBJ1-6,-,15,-,TGTGCCAGCAGCTTAGTAAGGGAGCATAATTCACCCCTCCACTTT,CASSLVREHNSPLHF